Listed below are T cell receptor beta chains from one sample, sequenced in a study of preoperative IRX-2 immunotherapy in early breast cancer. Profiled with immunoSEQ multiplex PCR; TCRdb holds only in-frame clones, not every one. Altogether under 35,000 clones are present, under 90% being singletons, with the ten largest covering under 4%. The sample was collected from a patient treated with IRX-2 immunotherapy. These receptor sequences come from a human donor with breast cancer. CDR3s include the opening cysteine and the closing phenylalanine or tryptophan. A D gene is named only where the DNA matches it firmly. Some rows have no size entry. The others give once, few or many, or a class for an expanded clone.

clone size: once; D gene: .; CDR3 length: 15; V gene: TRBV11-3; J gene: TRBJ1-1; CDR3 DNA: TGTGCCAGCAGCCAAGTGACGCAGGGAGGCACTGAAGCTTTCTTT; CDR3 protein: CASSQVTQGGTEAFF
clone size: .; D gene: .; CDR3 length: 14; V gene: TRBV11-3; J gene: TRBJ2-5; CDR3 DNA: TGTGCCAGCAGCAAGACTGCAGCGGAAGAGACCCAGTACTTC; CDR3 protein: CASSKTAAEETQYF
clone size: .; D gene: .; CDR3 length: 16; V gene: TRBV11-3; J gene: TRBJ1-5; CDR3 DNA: TGTGCCAGCAGCCAACTACTCAGGGGAGGCAATCAGCCCCAGCATTTT; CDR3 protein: CASSQLLRGGNQPQHF
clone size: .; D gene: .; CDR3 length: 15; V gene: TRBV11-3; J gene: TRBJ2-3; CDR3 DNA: TGTGCCAGCAGCTTTCATGGGGCCACCACAGATACGCAGTATTTT; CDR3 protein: CASSFHGATTDTQYF
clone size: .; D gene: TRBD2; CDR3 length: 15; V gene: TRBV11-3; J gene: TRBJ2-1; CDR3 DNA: TGTGCCAGCAGCCCACGGGGACTAGCATACGATGAGCAGTTCTTC; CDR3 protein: CASSPRGLAYDEQFF
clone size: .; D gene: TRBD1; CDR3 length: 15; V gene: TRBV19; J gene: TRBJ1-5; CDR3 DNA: TGTGCCAGGACGGACAGGAGCAAGGGGAATCAGCCCCAGCATTTT; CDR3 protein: CARTDRSKGNQPQHF
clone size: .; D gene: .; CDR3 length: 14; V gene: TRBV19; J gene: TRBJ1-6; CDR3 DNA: TGTGCCAGTAGGGAGGCGGGCAGGAATTCACCCCTCCACTTT; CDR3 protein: CASREAGRNSPLHF
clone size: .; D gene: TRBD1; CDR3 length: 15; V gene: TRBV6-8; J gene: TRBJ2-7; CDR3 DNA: TGTGCCAGCAGTGAGGGACAGCCCTCTACCTACGAGCAGTACTTC; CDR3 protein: CASSEGQPSTYEQYF
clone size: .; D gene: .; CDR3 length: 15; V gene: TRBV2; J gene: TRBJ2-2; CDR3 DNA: TGTGCCAGCAGTGAAGGACAGATGAACACCGGGGAGCTGTTTTTT; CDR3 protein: CASSEGQMNTGELFF
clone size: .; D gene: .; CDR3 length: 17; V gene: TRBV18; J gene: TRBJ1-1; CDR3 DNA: TGTGCCAGCTCAACCTCCCTATTTACGACGATGAACACTGAAGCTTTCTTT; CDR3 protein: CASSTSLFTTMNTEAFF
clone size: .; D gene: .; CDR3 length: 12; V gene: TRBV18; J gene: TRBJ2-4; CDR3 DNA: TGTGCCAGCTCCGAGGGGTTAAACATTCAGTACTTC; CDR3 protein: CASSEGLNIQYF
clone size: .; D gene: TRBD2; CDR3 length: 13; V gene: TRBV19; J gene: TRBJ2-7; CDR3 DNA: TGTGCCAGCTCCCTCGGGAGGGGCTACGAGCAGTACTTC; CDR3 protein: CASSLGRGYEQYF
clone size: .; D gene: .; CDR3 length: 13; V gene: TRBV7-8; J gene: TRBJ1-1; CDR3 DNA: TGTGCCAGCCTGGGTGAAGGGAACGCTGAAGCTTTCTTT; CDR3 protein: CASLGEGNAEAFF
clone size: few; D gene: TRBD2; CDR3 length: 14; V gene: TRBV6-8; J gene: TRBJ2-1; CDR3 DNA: TGTGCCAGCAGGCGGCTAGCGGGTCAGAATGAGCAGTTCTTC; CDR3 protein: CASRRLAGQNEQFF
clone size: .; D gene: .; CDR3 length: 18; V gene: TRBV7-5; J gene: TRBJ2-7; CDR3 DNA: TGTGCCAGCAGCCCCATCGGTGCCCGGGACAGGAGTTCCTACGAGCAGTACTTC; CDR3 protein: CASSPIGARDRSSYEQYF
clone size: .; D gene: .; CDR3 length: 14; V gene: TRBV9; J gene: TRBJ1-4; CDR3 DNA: TGTGCCAGCAATGAGTATGCAACTAATGAAAAACTGTTTTTT; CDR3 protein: CASNEYATNEKLFF
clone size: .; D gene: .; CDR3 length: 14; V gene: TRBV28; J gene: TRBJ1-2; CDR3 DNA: TGTGCCAGCAGTCCGACAGAGATGATGGACGGCTACACCTTC; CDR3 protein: CASSPTEMMDGYTF
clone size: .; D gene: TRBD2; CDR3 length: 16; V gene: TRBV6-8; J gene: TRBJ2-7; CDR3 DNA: TGTGCCAGCAGTTACGGGCCCCTAGCGGACTCCTACGAGCAGTACTTC; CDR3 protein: CASSYGPLADSYEQYF
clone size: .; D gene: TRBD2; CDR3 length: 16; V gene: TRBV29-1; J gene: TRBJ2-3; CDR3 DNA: TGCAGCGTTTCCGGGACTAGCGGGGGGCGCACAGATACGCAGTATTTT; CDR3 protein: CSVSGTSGGRTDTQYF
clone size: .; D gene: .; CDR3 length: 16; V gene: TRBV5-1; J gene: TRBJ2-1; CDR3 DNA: TGCGCCAGCAGCCCGGCGGGGCAGGCTGAATACAATGAGCAGTTCTTC; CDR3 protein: CASSPAGQAEYNEQFF
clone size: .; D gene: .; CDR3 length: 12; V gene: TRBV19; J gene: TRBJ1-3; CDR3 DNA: TGTGCCAGTATGGGGAGGGGAAACACCATATATTTT; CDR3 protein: CASMGRGNTIYF
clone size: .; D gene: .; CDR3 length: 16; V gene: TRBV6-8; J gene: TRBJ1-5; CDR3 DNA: TGTGCCACCAGCCCCTCGGAAATAGACTACAATCAGCCCCAGCATTTT; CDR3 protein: CATSPSEIDYNQPQHF
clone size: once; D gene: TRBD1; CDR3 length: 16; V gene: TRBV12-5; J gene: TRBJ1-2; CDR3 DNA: TGTGCTAGTGGTTTTTTACCGGGACAGGGGCGTTATGGCTACACCTTC; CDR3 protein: CASGFLPGQGRYGYTF
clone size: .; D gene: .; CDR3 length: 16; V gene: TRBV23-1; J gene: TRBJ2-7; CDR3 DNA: TGCGCCAGCAGTCGAGACACAGGGCCGTCCCCCTACGAGCAGTACTTC; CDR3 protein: CASSRDTGPSPYEQYF
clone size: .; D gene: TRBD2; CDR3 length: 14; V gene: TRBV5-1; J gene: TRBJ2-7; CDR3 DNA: TGCGCCAGCAGCTTGGCGAGCGGGGTCTACGAGCAGTACTTC; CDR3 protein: CASSLASGVYEQYF
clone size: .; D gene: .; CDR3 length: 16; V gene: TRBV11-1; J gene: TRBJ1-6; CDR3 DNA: TGTGCCAGCAGCTTAATTCCCCAGGGAGCGCGATCACCCCTCCACTTT; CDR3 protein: CASSLIPQGARSPLHF
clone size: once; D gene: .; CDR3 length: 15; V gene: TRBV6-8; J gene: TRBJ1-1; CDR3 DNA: TGTGCCAGCTCCCCACCTCCAGTCGGGTCCGCGGCGGCTTTCTTT; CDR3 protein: CASSPPPVGSAAAFF
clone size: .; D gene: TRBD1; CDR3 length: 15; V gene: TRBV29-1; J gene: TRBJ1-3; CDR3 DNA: TGCAGCGTTGCCAGGACAGGGGACGTGGGAAACACCATATATTTT; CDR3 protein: CSVARTGDVGNTIYF
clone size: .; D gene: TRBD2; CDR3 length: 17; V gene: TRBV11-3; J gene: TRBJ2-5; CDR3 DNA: TGTGCCAGCAGCAGTGGGACTAGCGGGGGGTTACAAGAGACCCAGTACTTC; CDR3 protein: CASSSGTSGGLQETQYF
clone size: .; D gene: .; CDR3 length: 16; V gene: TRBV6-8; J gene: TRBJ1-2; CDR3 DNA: TGTGCCAGCAGCCCCCTGGCAGACAGAACTAACTATGGCTACACCTTC; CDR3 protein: CASSPLADRTNYGYTF
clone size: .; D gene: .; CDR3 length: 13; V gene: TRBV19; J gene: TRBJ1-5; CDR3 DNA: TGTGCCAGTAGGTACGGATACAATCAGCCCCAGCATTTT; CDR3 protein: CASRYGYNQPQHF
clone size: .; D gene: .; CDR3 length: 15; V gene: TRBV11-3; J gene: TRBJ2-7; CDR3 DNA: TGTGCCAGCAGCCCGGTCGGGGGGCGGGTCTACGAGCAGTACTTC; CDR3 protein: CASSPVGGRVYEQYF
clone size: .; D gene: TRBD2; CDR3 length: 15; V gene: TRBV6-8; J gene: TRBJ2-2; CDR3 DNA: TGTGCCAGCAGCCACGGATTAGCGGGCACCGGGGAGCTGTTTTTT; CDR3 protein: CASSHGLAGTGELFF
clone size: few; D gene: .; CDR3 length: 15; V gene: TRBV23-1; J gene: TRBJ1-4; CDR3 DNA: TGCGCCAGCAGCCAAGAAGGCCGCCTCCATGAAAAACTGTTTTTT; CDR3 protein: CASSQEGRLHEKLFF
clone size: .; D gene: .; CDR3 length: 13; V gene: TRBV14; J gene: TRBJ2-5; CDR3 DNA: TGTGCCAGCAGCCAAGTAGGGCAAGAGACCCAGTACTTC; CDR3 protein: CASSQVGQETQYF
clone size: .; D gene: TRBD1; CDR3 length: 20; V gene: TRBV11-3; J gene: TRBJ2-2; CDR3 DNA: TGTGCCAGCAGCCGGAAGGGGACAGGGGGCATCTCCTGGCACACCGGGGAGCTGTTTTTT; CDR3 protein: CASSRKGTGGISWHTGELFF
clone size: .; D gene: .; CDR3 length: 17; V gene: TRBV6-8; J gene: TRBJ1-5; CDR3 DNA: TGTGCCAGCAGTTACTTTCGAGGGAGGGGGAGCAATCAGCCCCAGCATTTT; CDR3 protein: CASSYFRGRGSNQPQHF
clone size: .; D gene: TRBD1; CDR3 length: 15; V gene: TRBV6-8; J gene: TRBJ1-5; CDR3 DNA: TGTGCCAGCAGTTACACAGGGGTGAGCAATCAGCCCCAGCATTTT; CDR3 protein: CASSYTGVSNQPQHF
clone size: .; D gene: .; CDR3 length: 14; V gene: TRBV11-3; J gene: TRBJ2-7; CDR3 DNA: TGTGCCAGCAGCTTAGAGCAGAGCTCCTACGAGCAGTACTTC; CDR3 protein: CASSLEQSSYEQYF
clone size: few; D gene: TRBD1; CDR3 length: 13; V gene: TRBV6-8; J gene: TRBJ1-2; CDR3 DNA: TGTGCCAGCAGTTCCTACAGGGGAAGTGGCTACATCTTC; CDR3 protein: CASSSYRGSGYIF
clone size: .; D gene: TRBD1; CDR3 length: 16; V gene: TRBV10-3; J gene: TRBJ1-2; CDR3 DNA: TGTGCCATCAGTGAGTCGGTACAGGGGCATATTAATGGCTACACCTTC; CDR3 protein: CAISESVQGHINGYTF
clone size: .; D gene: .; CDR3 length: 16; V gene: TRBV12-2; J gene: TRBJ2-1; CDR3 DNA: TGTGCAAGTCGCTTAGGGGGACTAGCGGGAGAGGATGAGCAGTTCTTC; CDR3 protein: CASRLGGLAGEDEQFF
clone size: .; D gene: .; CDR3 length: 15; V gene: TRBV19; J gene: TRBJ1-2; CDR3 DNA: TGTGTCAGTAGTAGAAAGGGGAGAGAGGCCTATGGCTACACCTTC; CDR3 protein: CVSSRKGREAYGYTF
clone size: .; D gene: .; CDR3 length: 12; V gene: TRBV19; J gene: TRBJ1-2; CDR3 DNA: TGTGCCAGTAGTATCCAGGGGAATGGCTACACCTTC; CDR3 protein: CASSIQGNGYTF
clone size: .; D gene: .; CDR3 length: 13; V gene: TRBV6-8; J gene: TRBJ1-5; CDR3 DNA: TGTGCCAGCAGCCGCGAACGAGGTCAGCCCCAGCATTTT; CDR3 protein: CASSRERGQPQHF
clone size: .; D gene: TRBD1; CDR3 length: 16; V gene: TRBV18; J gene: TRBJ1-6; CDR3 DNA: TGTGCCAGCTCACCCTCATGGGACAGGGGGAATTCACCCCTCCACTTT; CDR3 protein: CASSPSWDRGNSPLHF
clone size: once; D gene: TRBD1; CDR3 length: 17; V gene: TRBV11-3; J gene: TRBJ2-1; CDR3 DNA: TGTGCCAGCAGCTTAGGACAGGGTCAGTGGTCCTACAATGAGCAGTTCTTC; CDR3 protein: CASSLGQGQWSYNEQFF
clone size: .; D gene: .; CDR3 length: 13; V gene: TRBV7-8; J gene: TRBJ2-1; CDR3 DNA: TGTGCCACTCTCGAAGTCACTACGAATGAGCAGTTCTTC; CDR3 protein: CATLEVTTNEQFF
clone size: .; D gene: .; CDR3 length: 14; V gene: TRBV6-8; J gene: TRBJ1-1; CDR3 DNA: TGTGCCAGCAGTGGTAGGGGCCTGGACACTGAAGCTTTCTTT; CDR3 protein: CASSGRGLDTEAFF
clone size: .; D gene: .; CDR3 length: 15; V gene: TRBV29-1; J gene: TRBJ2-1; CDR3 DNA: TGCAGCGTGGTGGGCTATCAGGGATCCTACAATGAGCAGTTCTTC; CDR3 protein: CSVVGYQGSYNEQFF
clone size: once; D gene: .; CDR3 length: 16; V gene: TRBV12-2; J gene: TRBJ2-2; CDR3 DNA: TGTGCAAGTCGCCCCACGGGCAACAGGGGAGCCGGGGAGCTGTTTTTT; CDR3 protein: CASRPTGNRGAGELFF
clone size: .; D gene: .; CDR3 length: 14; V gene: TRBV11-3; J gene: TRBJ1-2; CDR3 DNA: TGTGCCAGCAGCGTCATTATTCCAAACTATGGCTACACCTTC; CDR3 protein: CASSVIIPNYGYTF
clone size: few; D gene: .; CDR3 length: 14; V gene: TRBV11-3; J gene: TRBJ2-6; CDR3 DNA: TGTGCCAGCAGCCTACTGCCTGGGGCCAACGTCCTGACTTTC; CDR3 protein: CASSLLPGANVLTF
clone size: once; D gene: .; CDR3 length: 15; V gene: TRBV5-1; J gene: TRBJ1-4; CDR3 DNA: TGCGCCAGCAGCTTGCAGGGCGGATCTAATGAAAAACTGTTTTTT; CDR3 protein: CASSLQGGSNEKLFF
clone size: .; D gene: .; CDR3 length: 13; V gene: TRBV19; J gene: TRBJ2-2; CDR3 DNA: TGTGCCAGTAGTATGGGGGGAACCGGGGAGCTGTTTTTT; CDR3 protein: CASSMGGTGELFF
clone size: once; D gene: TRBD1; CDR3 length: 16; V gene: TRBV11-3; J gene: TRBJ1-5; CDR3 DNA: TGTGCCAGCAGCTCGGGACAGGGGGCCTCTTGGGAACCCCAGCATTTT; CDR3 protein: CASSSGQGASWEPQHF
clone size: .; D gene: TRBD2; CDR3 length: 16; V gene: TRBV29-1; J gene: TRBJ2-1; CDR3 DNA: TGCAGCGTTGACTCCGTTACTAGCGGGGGCGTCAATGAGCAGTTCTTC; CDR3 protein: CSVDSVTSGGVNEQFF